The 3 T cell receptor beta chains reported below all come from one sample, sequenced in a study of patients and donors after allogeneic stem cell transplantation. TCRdb ran MiXCR on the RT-PCR reads and lists one entry per CDR3 protein. The sample includes 57,000 or so distinct CDR3 sequences, about 14% of them seen just once. Material for sequencing was blood, either unsorted or a sorted T cell fraction (not recorded which). These receptors were collected from a human donor who was either an allogeneic HSCT recipient or a stem cell or donor lymphocyte infusion donor (not recorded which). It is not recorded whose cells these are; they may come from a transplant donor.

In this sample, this clonotype turned up a few times. CDR3 DNA: TGTGCCAGCAGCCGGACAGTTGGAACCTACAATGAGCAGTTCTTC. Amino acid sequence: CASSRTVGTYNEQFF. This chain links TRBV12-3 or TRBV12-4 with TRBJ2-1, with D possibly TRBD1 on 6 matching bases. This CDR3 contains 15 residues. The germline V and J ends were trimmed by 6 bases and 2 bases, with 14 bases remaining between them.

The V call is TRBV10-3, the J call TRBJ1-5; D is undetermined. This CDR3 is 13 amino acids long. Per germline, CDR1 ENHRY and CDR2 SYGVKD. Trimming shortened V by 3 bases and J by 4 bases, and 7 bases separated the two germline ends. The CDR3 reads CAISDPGNQPQHF. In DNA form, the CDR3 reads TGTGCCATCAGTGATCCGGGTAATCAGCCCCAGCATTTT.

V and J are TRBV7-8 and TRBJ2-3, with 7 bases identical to TRBD2. Germline V lookup: CDR1 SGHVS, CDR2 FQNEAQ. The CDR3 consists of 15 residues. The V and J ends lost 1 base and 11 bases, in that order; junction bases with no gene match: 12. The CDR3 loop reads CASSLVQVRGVEQYF. The CDR3 nucleotides read TGTGCCAGCAGCTTAGTACAGGTTCGGGGGGTGGAGCAGTATTTT.